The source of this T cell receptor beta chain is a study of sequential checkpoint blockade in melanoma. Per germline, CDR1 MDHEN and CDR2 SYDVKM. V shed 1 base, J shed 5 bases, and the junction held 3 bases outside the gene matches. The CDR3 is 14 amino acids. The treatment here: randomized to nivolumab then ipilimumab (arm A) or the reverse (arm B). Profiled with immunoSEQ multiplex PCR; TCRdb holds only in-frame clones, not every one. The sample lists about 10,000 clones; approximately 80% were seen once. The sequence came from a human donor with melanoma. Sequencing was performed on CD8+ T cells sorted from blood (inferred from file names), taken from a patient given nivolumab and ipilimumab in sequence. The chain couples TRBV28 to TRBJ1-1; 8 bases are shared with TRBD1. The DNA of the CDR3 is TGTGCCAGCAGTTTATCACAGGGGGGGACTGAAGCTTTCTTT. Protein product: CASSLSQGGTEAFF.